A selection of T cell receptor beta chains follows, all from one sample in a study of OX40 agonist ivuxolimab in advanced cancers. The protocol was immunoSEQ multiplex PCR, while the TCRdb copy is restricted to in-frame clones and leaves out a portion. The sample lists 50,000 or so clones, 65% to 90% occurring once. The starting material was CD4+ or CD8+ T cells sorted from blood, obtained in a trial of the OX40 agonist ivuxolimab. The receptor set was obtained from an adult with an advanced solid tumor such as melanoma, head and neck, liver or kidney cancer. Both conserved end residues are part of each CDR3. The D gene is left open where the match is weak. Clone size is given for some rows only: seen once, a few or many times, or a class if the clone is expanded.

d_gene,abundance,j_gene,v_gene,CDR3aa,CDR3nt
NA,NA,TRBJ1-5,TRBV28,CASTLEDRRNQPQHF,TGTGCCAGCACCTTAGAAGACAGGAGAAATCAGCCCCAGCATTTT
TRBD1,once,TRBJ1-5,TRBV4-3,CASSQDRGGGDSNQPQHF,TGCGCCAGCAGCCAAGATCGGGGAGGGGGCGATTCAAATCAGCCCCAGCATTTT
NA,NA,TRBJ2-7,TRBV2,CASKEQGPTYEQYF,TGTGCCAGTAAAGAGCAGGGGCCTACCTACGAGCAGTACTTC
TRBD2,once,TRBJ2-1,TRBV5-8,CASSYGLDSYNEQFF,TGTGCCAGCAGCTACGGACTAGACTCCTACAATGAGCAGTTCTTC
NA,NA,TRBJ1-1,TRBV5-4,CASSSDANTEAFF,TGTGCCAGCAGCTCGGACGCCAACACTGAAGCTTTCTTT
NA,NA,TRBJ2-5,TRBV11-1,CASSLGRQETQYF,TGTGCCAGCAGCTTGGGACGGCAAGAGACCCAGTACTTC
TRBD2,NA,TRBJ2-7,TRBV7-9,CASSLAAQRGSTYEQYF,TGTGCCAGCAGCTTAGCGGCCCAGCGGGGGAGCACCTACGAGCAGTACTTC
NA,few,TRBJ1-1,TRBV18,CASSPSEGGEAFF,TGTGCCAGCTCCCCGAGCGAGGGCGGTGAAGCTTTCTTT
NA,NA,TRBJ1-1,TRBV6-1,CASSLGRGNTEAFF,TGTGCCAGCAGCTTGGGCCGGGGGAACACTGAAGCTTTCTTT
NA,few,TRBJ2-3,TRBV19,CASSGSRTDTQYF,TGTGCCAGTAGCGGGAGCCGCACAGATACGCAGTATTTT
NA,NA,TRBJ2-7,TRBV5-1,CASSATSGVDSYEQYF,TGCGCCAGCAGCGCGACGTCAGGGGTCGACTCCTACGAGCAGTACTTC
TRBD1,NA,TRBJ1-5,TRBV5-1,CASSEGQGIDQPQHF,TGCGCCAGCAGCGAGGGACAGGGAATCGATCAGCCCCAGCATTTT
NA,NA,TRBJ1-5,TRBV5-1,CASSPGREQPQHF,TGCGCCAGCAGCCCCGGGCGAGAACAGCCCCAGCATTTT
NA,NA,TRBJ2-7,TRBV27,CASSFGARFHEQYF,TGTGCCAGCAGTTTCGGCGCGAGGTTCCACGAGCAGTACTTC
NA,NA,TRBJ1-2,TRBV29-1,CSVDPTIGEADGYTF,TGCAGCGTTGACCCGACGATCGGTGAGGCGGATGGCTACACCTTC
NA,NA,TRBJ2-5,TRBV2,CASSEGPSETQYF,TGTGCCAGCAGTGAGGGGCCTTCCGAGACCCAGTACTTC
NA,NA,TRBJ2-3,TRBV7-9,CASSPLAIDTQYF,TGTGCCAGCAGCCCACTAGCAATAGATACGCAGTATTTT
NA,NA,TRBJ2-2,TRBV19,CASSISSLTPGELFF,TGTGCCAGTAGTATTAGCTCTTTAACACCCGGGGAGCTGTTTTTT
NA,NA,TRBJ2-7,TRBV5-6,CASSAGSDSTYEQYF,TGTGCCAGCAGCGCGGGCTCGGACTCCACCTACGAGCAGTACTTC
NA,NA,TRBJ1-4,TRBV18,CASSPTRDATNEKLFF,TGTGCCAGCTCACCAACGAGGGACGCAACTAATGAAAAACTGTTTTTT
TRBD1,NA,TRBJ2-7,TRBV10-3,CAISESRQGTHEQYF,TGTGCCATCAGTGAGTCGAGACAGGGGACCCACGAGCAGTACTTC
TRBD2,NA,TRBJ2-3,TRBV29-1,CSVLESSGGTDTQYF,TGCAGCGTTCTCGAGAGTAGCGGGGGGACAGATACGCAGTATTTT
TRBD2,NA,TRBJ2-7,TRBV9,CASSAAGTSVYEQYF,TGTGCCAGCAGCGCCGCCGGGACTAGCGTTTACGAGCAGTACTTC
NA,medium-sized,TRBJ2-7,TRBV19,CASSTRDRDKPYEQYF,TGTGCCAGTAGTACCAGAGACCGGGACAAGCCCTACGAGCAGTACTTC
TRBD2,NA,TRBJ2-5,TRBV4-2,CASRAGTSGPQETQYF,TGTGCCAGCAGGGCCGGGACTAGCGGGCCACAAGAGACCCAGTACTTC
TRBD2,NA,TRBJ2-4,TRBV7-9,CASSPPGGGGTF,TGTGCCAGCAGCCCCCCCGGAGGCGGGGGGACCTTC
TRBD1,NA,TRBJ1-1,TRBV7-9,CASSLRQGLNTEAFF,TGCGCCAGCAGCCTAAGACAGGGGTTGAACACTGAAGCTTTCTTT